These 13 T cell receptor beta chains came from one sample sequenced in a study of blood T cell repertoires in COVID-19 (dated by TCRdb to about 2020). Library method: the immunoSEQ multiplex PCR assay. This is the immuneACCESS table as TCRdb keeps it, with only in-frame sequences that have V and J called. A part of the clones is gone; compared with another copy, unresolved V genes explain less than half, and the rest is unexplained. The sample includes a few hundred thousand clones, with about 87% observed a single time. The ten largest clones take up more than 6.5% of the sample. The sample taken for sequencing was peripheral blood. Source of these receptors: a woman between 70 and 85 years old with active or convalescent COVID-19.

The chain combines TRBV5-5 with TRBJ1-1; D possibly corresponds to TRBD1 (5 bases). Germline values: CDR1 SGHKS, CDR2 YYEKEE (reference sequence). The CDR3 is 16 amino acids. With 2 bases removed from V and 1 base from J, the gap between germline ends came to 15 bases. CDR3 region: CASSFTPGHRNTEAFF. DNA for the CDR3: TGTGCCAGCAGCTTCACCCCAGGGCATAGGAACACTGAAGCTTTCTTT.

The V gene is TRBV6-5, the J gene TRBJ1-2; 8 bases are shared with TRBD1. The CDR3 is 14 amino acids. Unmatched junction bases numbered 8, after V lost 7 bases and J lost 4 bases. The V gene's germline CDR1 is MNHEY and CDR2 SVGAGI. The CDR3 is CASNAGTGFYGYTF. The CDR3 nucleotides are TGTGCCAGCAACGCCGGGACAGGATTCTATGGCTACACCTTC.

This rearrangement joins TRBV19 to TRBJ2-1; TRBD1 agrees at 9 bases. CDR3 length equals 14 residues. Germline assignment: CDR1 LNHDA and CDR2 SQIVND (reference sequence). V lost 7 bases, J lost 8 bases, and 9 bases stayed unmatched. Written as DNA, the CDR3 is TGTGCCAGTACCCCGGACAGGGGAACCCATGAGCAGTTCTTC. This encodes CASTPDRGTHEQFF.

This clone has just one count. This chain uses TRBV6-5 with TRBJ2-7, with 9 positions matching TRBD1. The germline gives CDR1 MNHEY, CDR2 SVGAGI. The CDR3 has 15 residues. The junction had 11 bases not matched to a gene; V was cut back by 8 bases and J by 3 bases. The CDR3 DNA sequence: TGTGCCAGCCTCTCGGGGACAGGGAATCTCTACGAGCAGTACTTC. Its protein product is CASLSGTGNLYEQYF.

The rearrangement joins TRBV6-6 to TRBJ2-7, with a possible D match to TRBD1 (5 bases). The CDR3 has 15 amino acids. CDR1 MNHNY and CDR2 SVGAGI come from the germline V gene (reference sequence). Trimming took 7 bases from V and 0 from J, leaving 16 bases between them. The CDR3 DNA is TGTGCCAGCACTCTCGGCGGACACAGCTCCTACGAGCAGTACTTC. Amino acid sequence: CASTLGGHSSYEQYF.

The chain joins TRBV18 to TRBJ2-7; a weak D match, TRBD2 (7 bases). Trimming removed 8 bases from V and 5 bases from J, with 19 bases in between. The germline CDR1 and CDR2 sequences are KGHSH and LQKENI. CDR3 length: 14 amino acids. The CDR3 protein is CASTRGGDLNEQYF. CDR3 nucleotide sequence: TGTGCCAGCACGAGGGGGGGCGATCTGAACGAGCAGTACTTC.

V and J are TRBV11-2 and TRBJ2-7; 11 nucleotides align to TRBD2. Germline V gene data show CDR1 as SGHAT and CDR2 as FQNNGV. V shed 3 bases, J shed 2 bases, and the junction held 0 bases outside the gene matches. The CDR3 extends over 14 amino acids. The CDR3 sequence: CASSFSGGAYEQYF. The CDR3 DNA sequence: TGTGCCAGCAGCTTTAGCGGGGGGGCCTACGAGCAGTACTTC.

This clone was observed a single time. The CDR3 protein is CASSPRDEQYF. DNA for the CDR3: TGTGCCAGCAGTCCCCGGGACGAGCAGTACTTC. The V call is TRBV12-3 or TRBV12-4, the J call TRBJ2-7; D gene unclear. This CDR3 is 11 amino acids long. V was shortened by 5 bases and J by 5 bases, with 7 bases between the two germline ends.

The gene calls are TRBV6-5 and TRBJ1-6; 8 nucleotides line up with TRBD1. The CDR3 sequence is 14 residues long. Losses at the gene ends were 6 bases for V and 3 bases for J; bases not matched to a gene: 1. From germline, CDR1 is MNHEY and CDR2 SVGAGI. CDR3 in DNA: TGTGCCAGCAGAGGACAGGGCTATAATTCACCCCTCCACTTT. Translation gives CASRGQGYNSPLHF.

V and J are TRBV7-2 and TRBJ2-5; 9 bases match TRBD1. The CDR3 contains 13 residues. Germline values: CDR1 SGHTA, CDR2 FQGNSA. V lost 10 bases, J lost 5 bases, and 8 bases stayed unmatched. CDR3 sequence: CATRQGVGETQYF. The CDR3 DNA reads TGTGCCACTCGACAGGGGGTAGGGGAGACCCAGTACTTC.

In its sample, this clone was seen once. The chain links TRBV25-1 to TRBJ1-5; 10 bases map to TRBD1. Germline-derived CDR1 and CDR2 are MGHDK and SYGVNS. CDR3 length equals 13 residues. V shed 8 bases and J 6 bases; nucleotides not matched to a gene: 4. CDR3 amino acids: CASRGQGIQPQHF. The CDR3, as DNA: TGTGCCAGCCGGGGACAGGGGATTCAGCCCCAGCATTTT.

The gene calls are TRBV5-6 and TRBJ1-1; D possibly corresponds to TRBD1 (5 bases). The CDR3 length is 12 residues. Trimming removed 4 bases at V and 11 bases at J, with 15 bases between. Germline V gives CDR1 SGHDT, CDR2 YYEEEE. CDR3 bases: TGTGCCAGCAGCCTGGGGGGAGGGAGGGCTTTCTTT. Encoded protein: CASSLGGGRAFF.

The chain has TRBV12-3 or TRBV12-4 and TRBJ1-2, with no clear D. CDR3 size: 12 residues. Trimming took off 6 bases at V and 2 bases at J, with 7 bases between the two ends. The CDR3 region has the DNA TGTGCCAGCAGCCTATCAAACTATGGCTACACCTTC. Encoded protein: CASSLSNYGYTF.